The sequence of this T cell receptor (beta chain) was determined in a study of vaccination and CD4 T cells after COVID-19. At the level of the study: The convalescent population consisted of six males and four females, two of whom were of Hispanic ethnicity. Drawing of post-COVID samples took place a median roughly 95 days after diagnosis (range 35 to 161).

Details on this clonotype: Its antigen is unknown.

Overall study results and limits: A relatively small number of convalescent patients were studied, and no early post-infection timepoints were included.

From germline, CDR1 is DFQATT and CDR2 SNEGSKA (reference sequence). This CDR3 is 18 amino acids long. V shed 3 bases, J shed 5 bases, and the junction held 19 bases outside the gene matches. An Oncomine TCR Beta short-read assay was used to sequence the DNA from cultured CD4+ T cells. Each CDR3 protein gets one entry after TCRdb re-called the PCR reads with MiXCR. The repertoire consists of some 11,000 distinct CDR3 sequences, with 56% occurring once and the leading ten covering 15%. Noted treatment: roughly 11-day PBMC culture with coronavirus spike peptide pools or control peptides (ViraFEST assay).

The receptor was isolated from a human donor who had recovered from COVID-19. The source material was CD4+ T cells from blood, cultured in vitro. The chain is built from TRBV20-1 and TRBJ1-1; 9 positions match TRBD1. CDR3 residues: CSASMSQGARGAGTEAFF. CDR3 nucleotide sequence: TGCAGTGCTAGCATGTCACAGGGGGCGCGTGGGGCCGGGACTGAAGCTTTCTTT.